This T cell receptor beta chain was captured in a study of blood T cell repertoires in COVID-19. The CDR3 loop spans 13 amino acids. V shed 10 bases, J shed 14 bases, and the junction held 15 bases outside the gene matches. Germline V gene lookup returns CDR1 MNHEY and CDR2 SVGAGI. Generated by immunoSEQ multiplex PCR, the TCRdb table keeps only in-frame clones and is missing some. Seen here are 99,000 or so clones, about 83% observed once, and the top ten hold 2%. This clone was recorded only once. The sequenced material came from peripheral blood. The receptor comes from an older man with active or convalescent COVID-19. The chain employs TRBV6-5 and TRBJ2-1; 9 positions agree with TRBD2. The CDR3: CATNLGGGELKFF. Written as DNA, the CDR3 is TGTGCCACAAACCTTGGCGGGGGGGAATTAAAGTTCTTC.